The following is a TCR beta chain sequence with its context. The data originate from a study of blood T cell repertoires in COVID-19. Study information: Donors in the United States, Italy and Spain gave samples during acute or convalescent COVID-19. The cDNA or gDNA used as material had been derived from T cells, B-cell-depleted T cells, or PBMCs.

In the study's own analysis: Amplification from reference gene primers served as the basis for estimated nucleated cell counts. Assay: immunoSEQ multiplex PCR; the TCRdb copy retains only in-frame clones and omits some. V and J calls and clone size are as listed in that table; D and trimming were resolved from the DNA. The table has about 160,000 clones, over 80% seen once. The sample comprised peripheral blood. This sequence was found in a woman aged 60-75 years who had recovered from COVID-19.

CDR3 loop: CASSNPGLAGGRGTDTQYF. The CDR3 region has the DNA TGTGCCAGCAGCAATCCGGGACTAGCGGGGGGTAGAGGGACAGATACGCAGTATTTT. The gene calls are TRBV5-4 and TRBJ2-3, with TRBD2 matching 15 bases. Looked up from germline, CDR1 is SGHNT and CDR2 is YYREEE (reference sequence). This CDR3 is built from 19 residues. The V and J ends lost 4 bases and 3 bases, in that order; junction bases with no gene match: 12. The complete variable domain, with remaining parts taken from reference TRBV5-4 and TRBJ2-3, reads ETGVTQSPTHLIKTRGQQVTLRCSSQSGHNTVSWYQQALGQGPQFIFQYYREEENGRGNFPPRFSGLQFPNYSSELNVNALELDDSALYLCASSNPGLAGGRGTDTQYFGPGTRLTVL.